The 8 T cell receptor beta chains reported below all come from one sample, sequenced in a study of T cells in tuberculosis. Thawed, overnight-rested PBMC were stained with GMM-loaded CD1B tetramer, viability dye and anti-CD3, then sorted. The CD1B tetramers carried C32 glucose monomycolate purified from Rhodococcus equi. The method was immunoSEQ multiplex PCR; TCRdb's version includes in-frame clones alone and lacks a portion of them. Seen here are about 58,000 clones, approximately 91% observed once, and the top ten hold 20% to 25%. The specimen was CD1b-GMM tetramer-negative cells sorted from PBMCs. The receptor source for this set is an adult woman with latent tuberculosis.

The rearrangement uses TRBV6-5 and TRBJ1-1, with D uncertain. The ends were cut back, 1 base at V and 4 bases at J, with 10 bases in the middle. Germline V gene lookup returns CDR1 MNHEY and CDR2 SVGAGI. The CDR3 is 14 residues long. CDR3 loop: CASSYFGESTEAFF. The CDR3 bases are TGTGCCAGCAGTTACTTCGGGGAATCCACTGAAGCTTTCTTT.

The chain has TRBV4-1 and TRBJ1-4, with D unclear. The V and J ends lost 4 bases and 5 bases respectively, with 11 bases between them. The length of the CDR3 is 14 residues. From germline, CDR1 is MGHRA and CDR2 YSYEKL. Written as DNA, the CDR3 is TGCGCCAGCAGCCCCCCGGGGAGCAATGAAAAACTGTTTTTT. Its translation is CASSPPGSNEKLFF.

This rearrangement joins TRBV4-2 to TRBJ2-5; 14 bases are a match to TRBD2. With 0 bases clipped from V and 9 bases from J, the junction kept 3 bases outside the gene matches. The CDR3 totals 15 residues. CDR1 is LGHNA and CDR2 is YNFKEQ in the germline V gene. CDR3 residues: CASSQDPTSGGAQYF. CDR3 nucleotides: TGTGCCAGCAGCCAAGACCCGACTAGCGGGGGGGCCCAGTACTTC.

The V and J genes are TRBV11-2 and TRBJ1-2; a possible D gene is TRBD1 (5 bases). The CDR3 runs 16 residues. The V end lost 5 bases, the J end lost 2 bases, and 18 bases lay between the germline ends. Germline V gene sequence: CDR1 SGHAT, CDR2 FQNNGV. The chain's CDR3 is CASSPLGKGLNYGYTF. CDR3 bases: TGTGCCAGCAGCCCCTTGGGGAAGGGACTCAACTATGGCTACACCTTC. Using reference TRBV11-2 and TRBJ1-2 for the parts outside the CDR3, the full variable domain is EAGVAQSPRYKIIEKRQSVAFWCNPISGHATLYWYQQILGQGPKLLIQFQNNGVVDDSQLPKDRFSAERLKGVDSTLKIQPAKLEDSAVYLCASSPLGKGLNYGYTFGSGTRLTVV.

V and J are TRBV6-6 and TRBJ1-2; perhaps TRBD1 as D (6 bases). There are 13 residues in the CDR3. The germline V and J ends were trimmed by 8 bases and 4 bases, with 14 bases remaining between them. The germline gives CDR1 MNHNY, CDR2 SVGAGI (reference sequence). In nucleotides, the CDR3 is TGTGCCAGCGCCCTGACAGGAAGCTATGGCTACACCTTC. This sequence encodes CASALTGSYGYTF.

The rearrangement uses TRBV7-2 and TRBJ2-1, with TRBD2 matching over 11 bases. The junction had 7 bases not matched to a gene; V was cut back by 8 bases and J by 4 bases. The CDR3 loop spans 15 amino acids. Germline V lookup: CDR1 SGHTA, CDR2 FQGNSA. CDR3 in DNA: TGTGCCAGCGCGTCTTTAGCGGGAGGGTACAATGAGCAGTTCTTC. Translated, it gives CASASLAGGYNEQFF.

Here the CDR3 reads CASTGSYEQYF. CDR3 coding DNA: TGTGCCAGCACAGGAAGCTACGAGCAGTACTTC. The rearrangement uses TRBV7-9 and TRBJ2-7, with unresolved D. V was shortened by 7 bases and J by 3 bases, with 7 bases between the two germline ends. Germline CDR1 reads SEHNR; CDR2 reads FQNEAQ (reference sequence). This CDR3 has 11 residues.

The chain joins TRBV15 to TRBJ2-3; D gene ambiguous. The V end was cut by 3 bases, the J end by 6 bases, with 13 bases between. CDR3 length: 14 residues. Germline V lookup: CDR1 LNHNV, CDR2 YYDKDF (reference sequence). The CDR3, as DNA: TGTGCCACCAGCAGCGAGCCTAGTCGCGATACGCAGTATTTT. Its protein is CATSSEPSRDTQYF.